This T cell receptor (beta chain) is from a study of human T cells and chemical hapten exposure. About the study: Largely, small differences in pooled library volume made per-sample TCR yields vary. Whole-study findings and limits: No change in TCRs above 1 in 1000 frequency was produced by DPC sensitization.

Unique molecular identifiers were affixed to discrete cDNA molecules within the library. Original processing notes: Sampled TCR counts reached a median of around 89,000 per sample, with values ranging from about 23,224 to 690,600. TCRdb analysed the 5' RACE reads with MiXCR anew, one entry per CDR3 protein. The authors' filters were not applied to this entry. The data contain 150,000 or so distinct CDR3 sequences, roughly 4% of them singletons. As for this clonotype: What it binds is not known.

The authors extracted total RNA from unfractionated whole blood. The CDR3 extends over 17 amino acids. With 2 bases removed from V and 6 bases from J, the gap between germline ends came to 21 bases. Germline V gene sequence: CDR1 SGHRS, CDR2 YFSETQ. The source is a female donor in good health. The gene calls are TRBV5-1 and TRBJ2-1, with D possibly matching TRBD2 (7 bases). CDR3 nucleotide sequence: TGCGCCAGCAGCTTCGGGGGGCCTCACCTCGCGCCCAATGAGCAGTTCTTC. It is translated as CASSFGGPHLAPNEQFF.